This T cell receptor beta chain is drawn from a study of T cell responses to AZD1222 COVID-19 vaccine. Profiled with immunoSEQ multiplex PCR; TCRdb holds only in-frame clones, not every one. The sample lists 150,000 or so clones, 94% occurring once. CDR3 length: 14 residues. Germline V gene data show CDR1 as LGHDT and CDR2 as YNNKEL (reference sequence). V dropped 4 bases and J dropped 8; count of bases not matched to a gene: 8. Here the sequenced sample was peripheral blood, taken on day 0 of AZD1222 vaccination. This sequence joins TRBV3-1 (or the pseudogene TRBV3-2) and TRBJ1-2; the match to TRBD1 covers 9 bases. The TCR comes from an adult in good health. This chain's CDR3 is CASSPTGGMSGYTF. The DNA of the CDR3 is TGTGCCAGCAGCCCGACAGGGGGAATGAGCGGCTACACCTTC.